Below, 19 T cell receptor beta chains from the same sample are listed, as sequenced in a study of blood T cells in healthy people across ages. The use of a sample-barcoded 5' primer and a J-beta primer mix characterized a second PCR of about 7 to 12 cycles. TCRdb passed the 5' RACE reads through MiXCR, listing each CDR3 protein once. The data contain 600,000 to 900,000 distinct CDR3 sequences, 20% to 30% of them singletons. The same sample was also used in a study of T cells of mothers and their children.

The sequenced sample consisted of blood. These receptors originate from a boy younger than 18 in good health.

This clonotype was observed a few times. The chain joins TRBV12-3 or TRBV12-4 to TRBJ2-5; 11 bases match TRBD2. The CDR3 totals 16 residues. Germline trimming cut 5 bases from V and 4 bases from J; bases unmatched to any gene: 9. CDR3 DNA sequence: TGTGCCAGCAGTGCGATAGCGGGGGGGCGAGGAGAGACCCAGTACTTC. Translated: CASSAIAGGRGETQYF.

V is TRBV13 and J is TRBJ2-1, with 12 bases identical to TRBD2. The closer fit of TRBJ2-5 to the DNA end suggests the J call may be wrong. Germline lookup yields CDR1 PRHDT and CDR2 FYEKMQ (reference sequence). The CDR3 totals 19 residues. CDR3 region: CASRPRLGLAGGPQETQYF. CDR3 DNA sequence: TGTGCCAGCAGGCCTCGACTAGGCCTAGCGGGGGGGCCTCAAGAGACCCAGTACTTC.

This clonotype was picked up a small number of times. V gene TRBV10-1 combines with J gene TRBJ2-7; perhaps TRBD1 as D (6 bases). The V gene's germline CDR1 is WNHNN and CDR2 SYGVQD (reference sequence). V dropped 7 bases and J dropped 5 bases, with 15 bases sitting between them. This CDR3 has 13 residues. CDR3 residues: CASNPGHGNEQYF. Here the CDR3 DNA reads TGCGCCAGCAATCCGGGACATGGGAACGAGCAGTACTTC.

This clonotype was picked up a small number of times. The chain is built from TRBV12-3 or TRBV12-4 and TRBJ1-2, with D unresolved. V was pared by 6 bases and J by 8 bases, with 13 bases between. The length of the CDR3 is 12 residues. The CDR3 nucleotides read TGTGCCAGCAGCCGGCTCCTTGGGGGCTACACCTTC. Amino acids: CASSRLLGGYTF.

This chain joins TRBV5-1 and TRBJ2-1, with 7 bases aligning to TRBD1. This CDR3 is 15 amino acids long. Germline trimming cut 2 bases from V and 7 bases from J; bases unmatched to any gene: 9. Germline-derived CDR1 and CDR2 are SGHRS and YFSETQ. In DNA, the CDR3 is TGCGCCAGCAGCTTTGGGGACAGACAAGTTAATGAGCAGTTCTTC. Its protein is CASSFGDRQVNEQFF.

The table lists this clonotype with a few counts. The rearrangement joins TRBV10-3 to TRBJ2-7, with TRBD1 identical over 9 bases. The CDR3 covers 13 residues. The V gene end was trimmed by 6 bases and the J gene end by 11 bases; junction bases not matched to a gene: 11. From germline, CDR1 is ENHRY and CDR2 SYGVKD. CDR3 protein: CAISMTGGREEYF. The CDR3 DNA reads as TGTGCCATCAGCATGACAGGGGGGAGGGAGGAGTACTTC.

This clonotype was found once. The chain is built from TRBV2 and TRBJ2-7, with D possibly being TRBD1 (6 bases). The V end lost 8 bases, the J end lost 0 bases, and 14 bases lay between the germline ends. CDR1 and CDR2 (germline): SNHLY, FYNNEI. This CDR3 is built from 14 residues. CDR3 sequence: CASYRVLFSYEQYF. CDR3 coding DNA: TGTGCCAGCTACAGGGTCCTTTTCTCCTACGAGCAGTACTTC.

This clonotype was seen a handful of times. The chain recombines TRBV2 with TRBJ2-2; 8 bases are a match to TRBD1. CDR1 SNHLY and CDR2 FYNNEI come from the germline V gene. The CDR3 is 16 residues long. V gave up 2 bases and J gave up 1 base; unmatched junction bases: 3. The CDR3 DNA reads as TGTGCCAGCAGTGAACAGGGGGCTAGGAACACCGGGGAGCTGTTTTTT. Protein product: CASSEQGARNTGELFF.

The V gene is TRBV11-2, the J gene TRBJ2-5, with TRBD2 identical over 9 bases. J gave up 6 bases and V 1 base, and 9 bases lay outside the gene matches. The CDR3 is made up of 16 amino acids. Germline CDR1 reads SGHAT; CDR2 reads FQNNGV. CDR3 sequence: CASSLGYSGGSQTQYF. The CDR3 nucleotides read TGTGCCAGCAGCTTAGGATATAGCGGGGGCAGTCAGACCCAGTACTTC.

This clonotype showed up just once. The CDR3 nucleotides are TGTGCCAGCAGCCAACTTACAGGTTTGGGGGCCTACGAGCAGTACTTC. Amino acids: CASSQLTGLGAYEQYF. The chain links TRBV14 to TRBJ2-5, with D possibly called TRBD1 or TRBD2 (5 bases each). The DNA end favors TRBJ2-7, so the J call may be wrong. Germline assignment: CDR1 SGHDN and CDR2 FVKESK. The CDR3 has 16 residues.

The chain combines TRBV3-1 with TRBJ2-5, with D maybe TRBD1 (5 bases). Trimming removed 2 bases from V and 5 bases from J, with 9 bases in between. CDR1 is LGHDT, CDR2 YNNKEL, per germline (reference sequence). The CDR3 sequence is 13 residues long. Written as DNA, the CDR3 is TGTGCCAGCAGCCAAAGGGGAACCGAGACCCAGTACTTC. Its protein is CASSQRGTETQYF.

The genes are TRBV20-1 and TRBJ2-5; D unclear. The CDR3 is made up of 12 amino acids. Germline CDR1 DFQATT, CDR2 SNEGSKA (reference sequence). The V and J ends lost 6 bases and 4 bases respectively, with 12 bases between them. Here the CDR3 reads CSAPTSAETQYF. CDR3 DNA: TGCAGTGCCCCGACCTCCGCAGAGACCCAGTACTTC.

This chain joins TRBV12-3 or TRBV12-4 and TRBJ2-5; 7 bases align to TRBD1. This CDR3 spans 13 amino acids. Trimming cost V 10 bases and J 5 bases; bases outside gene matches: 10. CDR3 region: CATGRGGLETQYF. As DNA, the CDR3 is TGTGCCACCGGCAGAGGGGGCTTGGAGACCCAGTACTTC.

CDR3 region: CSARDRDTTDTQYF. In nucleotides, the CDR3 is TGCAGTGCTAGAGACAGGGACACAACAGATACGCAGTATTTT. The chain links TRBV20-1 to TRBJ2-3, with TRBD1 as a possible D gene (6 bases). Trimming removed 0 bases at V and 3 bases at J, with 10 bases between. CDR1 DFQATT and CDR2 SNEGSKA come from the germline V gene (reference sequence). The CDR3 runs to 14 residues.

V is TRBV5-1 and J is TRBJ2-7; D tentatively fits TRBD1 or TRBD2 (6 bases each). CDR1 is SGHRS and CDR2 is YFSETQ in the germline V gene. This CDR3 has 16 residues. Trimming took 4 bases from V and 4 from J, leaving 21 bases between them. In nucleotides, the CDR3 is TGCGCCAGCAGCCTGATGGGGGGCCTTACTCTATACGAGCAGTACTTC. Translated, it gives CASSLMGGLTLYEQYF. The full variable domain, with the rest looked up from reference TRBV5-1 and TRBJ2-7, is KAGVTQTPRYLIKTRGQQVTLSCSPISGHRSVSWYQQTPGQGLQFLFEYFSETQRNKGNFPGRFSGRQFSNSRSEMNVSTLELGDSALYLCASSLMGGLTLYEQYFGPGTRLTVT.

This clonotype has more than one count but fewer than ten. The chain recombines TRBV12-3 or TRBV12-4 with TRBJ2-5; 8 nucleotides match TRBD2. There are 16 residues in the CDR3. The V and J ends lost 6 bases and 4 bases, in that order; junction bases with no gene match: 13. The CDR3 spells CASRAVSSGGGETQYF. CDR3 in DNA: TGTGCCAGCAGAGCCGTGTCGAGCGGGGGCGGAGAGACCCAGTACTTC.

Only one count was recorded for this clonotype. Mismatch with germline at one junction end may stem from a read error. The DNA for the CDR3 is TGCGCCAACAGCCAACAGGGACTAGCGGGGGAGAAACGACTCCAAGAGGCCCAGTACTTC. It codes for CANSQQGLAGEKRLQEAQYF. The V call is TRBV4-1, the J call TRBJ2-5, with 14 bases aligning to TRBD2. Looked up from germline, CDR1 is MGHRA and CDR2 is YSYEKL. The CDR3 loop spans 20 amino acids.

The rearrangement uses TRBV2 and TRBJ2-1; TRBD2 aligns across 7 bases. V gave up 8 bases and J gave up 1 base; unmatched junction bases: 5. The CDR3 sequence is 14 residues long. CDR1 and CDR2 (germline): SNHLY, FYNNEI. CDR3 in amino acids: CASPSGDSYNEQFF. In DNA form, the CDR3 reads TGTGCCAGCCCAAGCGGGGATTCCTACAATGAGCAGTTCTTC.

The chain's CDR3 is CASRWVSDGEAFF. The DNA for the CDR3 is TGCGCCAGCAGATGGGTATCGGACGGGGAAGCTTTCTTT. The J gene is TRBJ1-1, the V gene TRBV5-1; D is unclear. The CDR3 loop spans 13 amino acids. CDR1 and CDR2 from the germline V gene are SGHRS and YFSETQ. The ends were cut back, 5 bases at V and 8 bases at J, with 16 bases in the middle.